The T cell receptor beta chain described here comes from a study of spatial heterogeneity in lung cancer. Study-level background: On average, each unique TCR and UMI combination appeared more than ten times in raw reads.

This clonotype showed up many times. Its antigen remains unidentified. The CDR3 spans 13 residues. The germline gives CDR1 LGHNA, CDR2 YNFKEQ. V shed 4 bases and J shed 3 bases, with 10 bases lying between them. TCR cDNA molecules each carried a unique molecular identifier. TCRdb re-analysed the 5' RACE reads in MiXCR, keeping a single row per CDR3 protein. Of tens of thousands of distinct CDR3 sequences in the sample, over 6.5% are singletons; the top ten hold around 43%. Overall study findings and caveats: Blood showed ubiquitous tumor TCRs more often at resection than at routine follow-up.

Time point here: sample taken at primary tumor resection. Material for sequencing was whole RNA from tumor, nontumor lung or frozen PBMC, left unsorted. The sequence was obtained from a female donor with early-stage non-small cell lung cancer. The source was PBMCs, collected at surgery. The chain has TRBV4-2 and TRBJ2-7; D remains unclear. The CDR3 region is CASSPSYSYEQYF. Written as DNA, the CDR3 is TGTGCCAGCAGCCCGTCCTACAGCTACGAGCAGTACTTC.